This T cell receptor beta chain was identified in a study of T cells in localized non-small cell lung cancer. The V gene lost 5 bases and the J gene lost 4 bases, with 12 bases spanning the gap. The CDR3 consists of 14 residues. The V gene's germline CDR1 is SGHRS and CDR2 YFSETQ. This clone was seen only a few times. Only in-frame clones appear in the TCRdb table, and some are missing; sequencing was by immunoSEQ multiplex PCR. Seen here are 25,000 to 30,000 clones, about four fifths observed once, and the top ten hold around 5.3%. The chain couples TRBV5-1 to TRBJ1-4; D may be TRBD1 (5 bases). This receptor was identified in a man between 40 and 75 years old with stage III lung adenocarcinoma. The source was peripheral blood mononuclear cells, collected before any cancer treatment. The CDR3 nucleotides are TGCGCCAGCAGGGCCGGGACGGATAATGAAAAACTGTTTTTT. This sequence encodes CASRAGTDNEKLFF.